This is a list of T cell receptor beta chains from one sample in a study of regulatory T cells in long-lasting Graves disease. One entry per CDR3 protein results from TCRdb running MiXCR on the multiplex PCR reads. The sample has roughly 400,000 distinct CDR3 sequences; roughly 21% are singletons. The source was peripheral blood mononuclear cells (PBMCs), collected when the disease was refractory, from a patient treated with antithyroid drugs. The receptors here all came from a female donor with Graves disease. The CDR3 runs from the conserved cysteine through the conserved F or W. Each record gives: clone size, J gene, D gene, V gene, CDR3 DNA, CDR3 protein. The D gene is left open where the match is weak. Clone size is given for some rows only: seen once, a few or many times, or a class if the clone is expanded.

.	TRBJ2-7	TRBD2	TRBV20-1	TGCAGTGCTAGAGAGGCCCACGGGGGAGGGACGTACGAGCAGTACTTC	CSAREAHGGGTYEQYF
.	TRBJ2-7	TRBD2	TRBV5-1	TGCGCCAGCAGCTTGGCCTGGGCGGGGGGGATCTCCTACGAGCAGTACTTC	CASSLAWAGGISYEQYF
many	TRBJ2-2	TRBD2	TRBV28	TGTGCCAGCAGTCTCACCGGTAGCGGGAGGGCCGGCGGGGAGCTGTTTTTT	CASSLTGSGRAGGELFF
many	TRBJ2-5	.	TRBV11-1	TGTGCCAGCAGCTTGGCGAGCGCGGAGACCCAGTACTTC	CASSLASAETQYF
few	TRBJ2-6	.	TRBV29-1	TGCAGCGCTCTTGTTCGTGGAACTGGGGCCAACGTCCTGACTTTC	CSALVRGTGANVLTF
few	TRBJ2-5	TRBD2	TRBV7-2	TGTGCCAGCAGCGCTCTGGCGGGAGGGCCAGGGGAGACCCAGTACTTC	CASSALAGGPGETQYF
many	TRBJ1-2	.	TRBV2	TGTGCCAGCAGCGCTCGGGACCCTCGCAACTATGGCTACACCTTC	CASSARDPRNYGYTF
.	TRBJ2-1	TRBD1	TRBV12-3/TRBV12-4	TGTGCCAGCAGTTTGACAGGGAGTAGGAATGAGCAGTTCTTC	CASSLTGSRNEQFF
.	TRBJ2-1	TRBD2	TRBV5-6	TGTGCCAGCAGCAGCCCTAGCGGGAGACATGAGCAGTTCTTC	CASSSPSGRHEQFF
.	TRBJ2-7	.	TRBV14	TGTGCCAGCAGCCAAGTTCCAGGCCTCTCCTACGAGCAGTACTTC	CASSQVPGLSYEQYF
.	TRBJ2-2	.	TRBV7-3	TGTGCCAGCAGCCAGCAAGGGGCTGGGACCGGGGAGCTGTTTTTT	CASSQQGAGTGELFF
.	TRBJ1-6	.	TRBV5-1	TGCGCCAGCAGCCCGGGTGTAACGGAGCTAAATTCACCCCTCCACTTT	CASSPGVTELNSPLHF
few	TRBJ1-5	.	TRBV10-2	TGCGCCAGCAGTGGGGGACACTACAATGAGGGTCAGCCCCAGCATTTT	CASSGGHYNEGQPQHF
few	TRBJ2-6	.	TRBV3-1	TGTGCCAGCAGCCAAGATCGAGGCGGCTCTGGGGCCAACGTCCTGACTTTC	CASSQDRGGSGANVLTF
.	TRBJ2-2	TRBD1	TRBV7-9	TGTGCCAGCAGCCGGGGACAGGGGAACACCGGGGGGCTGTTTTTT	CASSRGQGNTGGLFF
.	TRBJ2-3	TRBD2	TRBV2	TGTGCCACCACCCTTATTGCCGGGACTAGCCTCAATACGCAGTATTTT	CATTLIAGTSLNTQYF
.	TRBJ2-7	.	TRBV19	TGTGCCAGTAGTTACGACATCCACGGGAACGAGCAGTACTTC	CASSYDIHGNEQYF
many	TRBJ2-7	.	TRBV28	TGTGCCAGCAGGGATACTCCGGGGGCCTACGAGCAGTACTTC	CASRDTPGAYEQYF
.	TRBJ2-2	.	TRBV30	TGTGCCTGGAGACCGGGCCCTGGGACCGGGGAGCTGTTTTTT	CAWRPGPGTGELFF
many	TRBJ1-4	.	TRBV11-2	TGTGCCAGCAGCCTCAAACTGGAAAAACTGTTTTTT	CASSLKLEKLFF
.	TRBJ2-2	.	TRBV14	TGTGCCAGCAGCCCGGAGGCCACGAACACCGGGGAGCTGTTTTTT	CASSPEATNTGELFF
few	TRBJ2-7	TRBD2	TRBV7-8	TGTGCCAGCAGCTTAGCCCTGGCGGGAGGGCAATACGAGCAGTACTTC	CASSLALAGGQYEQYF
many	TRBJ1-2	.	TRBV6-2/TRBV6-3	TGTGCCAGCAGTTACAGCGACTCCTATGGCTACACCTTC	CASSYSDSYGYTF
.	TRBJ1-1	.	TRBV5-1	TGCGCCAGCAGCCACCACAAAAAAATGAACACTGAAGCTTTCTTT	CASSHHKKMNTEAFF
many	TRBJ2-5	TRBD1	TRBV25-1	TGTGCCAGCAGTGGGGGACAGGGGATCACCCAGTACTTC	CASSGGQGITQYF
.	TRBJ2-7	TRBD1	TRBV7-6	TGTGCCAGCAGCAACCGGACAGGGGTACCCTACGAGCAGTACTTC	CASSNRTGVPYEQYF
once	TRBJ2-1	.	TRBV5-6	TGTGCCAGCAGCTTTTTGGACAGTAGAAATGAGCAGTTCTTC	CASSFLDSRNEQFF
.	TRBJ2-1	TRBD2	TRBV12-3/TRBV12-4	TGTGCCAGCAGTTCCCCCCGCGGGAGCTCCTACAATGAGCAGTTCTTC	CASSSPRGSSYNEQFF
many	TRBJ1-2	.	TRBV15	TGTGCCACCAGCAGAGATTCTCTCTATGGCTACACCTTC	CATSRDSLYGYTF
many	TRBJ1-2	.	TRBV27	TGTGCCAGCAGTTTAAGTATAGGGTCCAAATATGGCTACACCTTC	CASSLSIGSKYGYTF